These 25 T cell receptor beta chains were all obtained from the same sample, sequenced in a study of blood T cells in healthy people across ages. A second 7 to 11 cycle PCR used barcoded and J-beta primers. TCRdb recomputed calls from the 5' RACE reads with MiXCR, one row per CDR3 protein. The sample lists some 860,000 distinct CDR3 sequences, roughly 50% seen once, with around 24% in the top ten. Specimen: blood. The receptors derive from a man in his forties or fifties in good health.

The genes are TRBV10-3 and TRBJ2-1, with 9 positions matching TRBD2. The J segment lost 1 base and the V segment lost 3 bases, leaving 7 bases of the junction unmatched. Germline V gene data show CDR1 as ENHRY and CDR2 as SYGVKD. This CDR3 spans 17 amino acids. This chain's CDR3 is CAISDPSGKTSYNEQFF. The CDR3 DNA is TGTGCCATCAGTGATCCTAGCGGGAAAACTTCCTACAATGAGCAGTTCTTC.

This sequence joins TRBV6-1 and TRBJ2-2; 11 bases are shared with TRBD2. This CDR3 is 14 amino acids long. Germline V lookup: CDR1 MNHNS, CDR2 SASEGT. The V and J ends lost 7 bases and 9 bases, in that order; junction bases with no gene match: 7. The CDR3 sequence is CASNLSGGARELFF. The CDR3 DNA reads TGTGCCAGCAACCTTAGCGGGGGGGCCCGGGAGCTGTTTTTT.

The chain couples TRBV9 to TRBJ2-1; TRBD2 matches 14 bases. The V gene end was trimmed by 3 bases and the J gene end by 7 bases; junction bases not matched to a gene: 6. This CDR3 contains 16 residues. Germline lookup yields CDR1 SGDLS and CDR2 YYNGEE. CDR3 coding DNA: TGTGCCAGCAGCGCGAGACTAGCGGGAGGGGGTAATGAGCAGTTCTTC. Translating it yields CASSARLAGGGNEQFF.

The rearrangement uses TRBV20-1 and TRBJ2-3; no definite D call. Germline V gene data show CDR1 as DFQATT and CDR2 as SNEGSKA (reference sequence). The CDR3 has 13 residues. V lost 1 base and J 4 bases, leaving 9 bases between the germline ends. For the CDR3, the DNA is TGCAGTGCTAGAGGGAGTTTAGCAGATACGCAGTATTTT. This translates into CSARGSLADTQYF.

This rearrangement joins TRBV5-6 to TRBJ2-3; possible D gene TRBD1, 5 bases. The germline V and J ends were trimmed by 2 bases and 0 bases, with 16 bases remaining between them. CDR3 length equals 17 residues. CDR1 SGHDT and CDR2 YYEEEE come from the germline V gene. The CDR3 loop reads CASSLLFTGLSTDTQYF. DNA of the CDR3: TGTGCCAGCAGCTTATTGTTTACAGGCTTAAGCACAGATACGCAGTATTTT. The complete variable domain, with remaining parts taken from reference TRBV5-6 and TRBJ2-3, reads DAGVTQSPTHLIKTRGQQVTLRCSPKSGHDTVSWYQQALGQGPQFIFQYYEEEERQRGNFPDRFSGHQFPNYSSELNVNALLLGDSALYLCASSLLFTGLSTDTQYFGPGTRLTVL.

The table lists this clonotype with a count of one. The chain combines TRBV6-2 or TRBV6-3 with TRBJ1-5; D is ambiguous. Trimming took off 3 bases at V and 1 base at J, with 16 bases between the two ends. Germline-derived CDR1 and CDR2 are MNHEY and SVGEGT. CDR3 length equals 17 residues. The CDR3 DNA is TGTGCCAGCAGTTATATTTGGGGTGCCCAGAGCAATCAGCCCCAGCATTTT. Translation gives CASSYIWGAQSNQPQHF.

A word on this clonotype: Germline and junction disagree at one end, which may indicate a read error. The chain is built from TRBV5-6 and TRBJ2-1; 12 bases are shared with TRBD2. The CDR3 is 16 amino acids. The V gene's germline CDR1 is SGHDT and CDR2 YYEEEE. Here the CDR3 DNA reads TGTACCAGCAGCAAAAGAACTAGCGGGAGGTTCAATGAGCAGTTCTTC. Residues: CTSSKRTSGRFNEQFF.

As for this clonotype: This may arise from a read error, as a much more abundant clone is one base away. The chain uses TRBV20-1 and TRBJ2-3; D remains unclear. There are 12 residues in the CDR3. Germline V CDR1 and CDR2: DFQATT, SNEGSKA (reference sequence). The DNA for the CDR3 is TGCAGGGCTAGAGAGATAGGGGATACGCAGTATTTT. Translating it yields CRAREIGDTQYF.

This sequence joins TRBV6-5 and TRBJ1-2, with 7 bases identical to TRBD1. The CDR3 consists of 13 residues. The germline V gene has CDR1 MNHEY and CDR2 SVGAGI. The junction had 8 bases not matched to a gene; V was cut back by 6 bases and J by 7 bases. The CDR3 coding sequence is TGTGCCAGCAGCCCCGACAGGGTGCGTGGCTACACCTTC. Translated: CASSPDRVRGYTF.

The chain employs TRBV28 and TRBJ2-7, with D perhaps being TRBD1 or TRBD2 (5 bases each). The CDR3 has 17 amino acids. The V end lost 8 bases, the J end lost 4 bases, and 27 bases lay between the germline ends. CDR1 and CDR2 from the germline V gene are MDHEN and SYDVKM. For the CDR3, the DNA is TGTGCCAGCCCCCTTCAAACCTACAGGTGGGGGAATTACGAGCAGTACTTC. As protein: CASPLQTYRWGNYEQYF.

This clonotype has just a few counts. The V call is TRBV9, the J call TRBJ2-7, with D perhaps matching TRBD2 (5 bases). The CDR3 is 12 amino acids. Trimming removed 3 bases from V and 6 bases from J, with 10 bases in between. Germline CDR1 reads SGDLS; CDR2 reads YYNGEE. The DNA of the CDR3 is TGTGCCAGCAGCGGCTCGGGGTTCGAGCAGTACTTC. The encoded protein is CASSGSGFEQYF.

The V and J genes are TRBV6-1 and TRBJ2-1, with TRBD1 matching 9 bases. CDR3 length: 19 residues. V shed 7 bases, J shed 0 bases, and the junction held 16 bases outside the gene matches. The germline gives CDR1 MNHNS, CDR2 SASEGT. CDR3 sequence reads: CASTMVPGQGASSYNEQFF. CDR3 DNA: TGTGCCAGCACCATGGTCCCGGGACAGGGTGCAAGCTCCTACAATGAGCAGTTCTTC.

The chain has TRBV2 and TRBJ2-1; 7 positions match TRBD1. Germline CDR1 is SNHLY and CDR2 is FYNNEI. CDR3 size: 14 residues. V shed 6 bases, J shed 7 bases, and the junction held 9 bases outside the gene matches. The CDR3 coding sequence is TGTGCCAGCAGACCCGGGACAGTGGGGAATGAGCAGTTCTTC. This codes for CASRPGTVGNEQFF.

V gene TRBV27 combines with J gene TRBJ2-5; 8 bases line up with TRBD1. Near its end, the DNA agrees better with TRBJ2-7, so the J call may be wrong. The CDR3 length is 18 residues. Looked up from germline, CDR1 is MNHEY and CDR2 is SMNVEV (reference sequence). The CDR3 protein is CASSFLNSGTGNLNEQYF. In DNA, the CDR3 is TGTGCCAGCAGTTTTCTTAACTCCGGGACAGGAAATTTGAACGAGCAGTACTTC.

The chain couples TRBV29-1 to TRBJ2-3, with 12 bases matching TRBD2. The germline V gene encodes CDR1 SQVTM and CDR2 ANQGSEA. The CDR3 spans 15 residues. V was clipped by 0 bases and J by 12 bases; unmatched bases: 10. The CDR3, as DNA: TGCAGCGTTGAAGATCTAGCGGGAGGGCCGTATGTTCAGTATTTT. Protein: CSVEDLAGGPYVQYF.

CDR3 nucleotides: TGTGCCAGCAGTTTTGCGGGGAGGCAATACAATGAGCAGTTCTTC. This translates into CASSFAGRQYNEQFF. The chain carries TRBV28 and TRBJ2-1, with D perhaps matching TRBD2 (6 bases). Germline lookup yields CDR1 MDHEN and CDR2 SYDVKM. This CDR3 has 15 residues. The germline V and J ends were trimmed by 3 bases and 4 bases, with 13 bases remaining between them.

The chain employs TRBV2 and TRBJ1-2, with a possible D match to TRBD1 (5 bases). V was clipped by 4 bases and J by 8 bases, with 17 bases between them. The CDR3 extends over 14 amino acids. Germline V gene lookup returns CDR1 SNHLY and CDR2 FYNNEI. The CDR3 DNA is TGTGCCAGCAGTGTGGGGCACTTCGCGGGAGGCTACACCTTC. Amino acid sequence: CASSVGHFAGGYTF.

This rearrangement joins TRBV5-1 to TRBJ2-1, with 10 positions matching TRBD2. This CDR3 comprises 14 residues. CDR1 is SGHRS, CDR2 YFSETQ, per germline. V gave up 4 bases and J gave up 5 bases; unmatched junction bases: 3. The CDR3 region is CASSVAGGHNEQFF. CDR3 DNA sequence: TGCGCCAGCAGCGTAGCGGGGGGCCACAATGAGCAGTTCTTC.

This clonotype has only a few counts. The chain joins TRBV9 to TRBJ2-3, with D possibly called TRBD1 or TRBD2 (5 bases each). V was trimmed by 1 base and J by 3 bases, leaving 15 bases between them. From germline, CDR1 is SGDLS and CDR2 YYNGEE. This CDR3 spans 16 amino acids. This CDR3 is CASSVLGTSLTDTQYF. CDR3 DNA: TGTGCCAGCAGCGTACTCGGGACCTCCCTGACAGATACGCAGTATTTT.

The table lists this clonotype with a few counts. The V gene is TRBV4-1, the J gene TRBJ2-1; 7 nucleotides agree with TRBD2. From germline, CDR1 is MGHRA and CDR2 YSYEKL. J gave up 2 bases and V 4 bases, and 8 bases lay outside the gene matches. This CDR3 spans 16 amino acids. CDR3 in amino acids: CASSLLPGRAYNEQFF. The CDR3 DNA reads as TGCGCCAGCAGCCTCCTCCCGGGGAGGGCCTACAATGAGCAGTTCTTC.

This clonotype was counted only a few times. This chain joins TRBV6-7 and TRBJ1-4; 8 positions agree with TRBD1. TRBV6-7 carries the ORF label, with uncertain function. After removal of 6 bases from V and 4 bases from J, the junction contained 4 bases not matched to a gene. The CDR3 contains 14 residues. The CDR3 spells CASSGQGINEKLFF. Written as DNA, the CDR3 is TGTGCCAGCAGCGGACAGGGAATTAATGAAAAACTGTTTTTT.

The chain links TRBV6-6 to TRBJ2-1; TRBD1 matches 8 bases. This CDR3 has 15 residues. V lost 0 bases, J lost 6 bases, and 4 bases stayed unmatched. Germline V CDR1 and CDR2: MNHNY, SVGAGI (reference sequence). Here the CDR3 DNA reads TGTGCCAGCAGTTACTCAGGGACAGGTACCAATGAGCAGTTCTTC. It translates to CASSYSGTGTNEQFF.

The chain has TRBV6-5 and TRBJ2-7, with a possible D match to TRBD2 (5 bases). Germline loops: CDR1 MNHEY, CDR2 SVGAGI. This CDR3 comprises 13 residues. Between the trimmed V and J ends, which lost 5 bases and 7 bases, there was a span of 15 bases. The CDR3 region is CASSHQRPGEQYF. Written as DNA, the CDR3 is TGTGCCAGCAGTCACCAACGACCGGGAGAGCAGTACTTC.

The CDR3 is CASSMYRGQMDEKLFF. The CDR3 coding sequence is TGTGCCAGCAGCATGTACAGGGGCCAAATGGATGAAAAACTGTTTTTT. The chain links TRBV7-9 to TRBJ1-4; TRBD1 agrees at 7 bases. V was clipped by 5 bases and J by 6 bases; unmatched bases: 12. Germline V lookup: CDR1 SEHNR, CDR2 FQNEAQ (reference sequence). The CDR3 is 16 amino acids.

The rearrangement uses TRBV29-1 and TRBJ1-2, with TRBD1 identical over 9 bases. The germline gives CDR1 SQVTM, CDR2 ANQGSEA. V was pared by 7 bases and J by 1 base, with 4 bases of the junction left unmatched. The CDR3 is 13 amino acids. CDR3 loop: CSARDRDNYGYTF. Written as DNA, the CDR3 is TGCAGCGCCCGGGACAGGGATAACTATGGCTACACCTTC. The full variable domain, in which reference TRBV29-1 and TRBJ1-2 provide the parts outside the CDR3, is SAVISQKPSRDICQRGTSLTIQCQVDSQVTMMFWYRQQPGQSLTLIATANQGSEATYESGFVIDKFPISRPNLTFSTLTVSNMSPEDSSIYLCSARDRDNYGYTFGSGTRLTVV.